Included here is one TCR beta chain sequence, with context. Patients who had autoimmune disease history or got systemic immunosuppression were left out. This sample is drawn from a study of OX40 agonist ivuxolimab in advanced cancers. Background on the study: Three dose-escalation patients had partial responses: one with hepatocellular carcinoma and two with cutaneous melanoma.

V lost 0 bases and J lost 4; bases outside the gene matches: 6. Germline V gene sequence: CDR1 GTSNPN, CDR2 SVGIG (reference sequence). The CDR3 consists of 15 residues. TCRdb's table, derived via immunoSEQ multiplex PCR, lists solely in-frame clones and lacks some. The top ten clones hold over 8.5% of a sample with approximately 57,000 clones, approximately 85% of them seen once. This TCR derives from an adult with an advanced solid tumor such as melanoma, head and neck, liver or kidney cancer. The chain has TRBV30 and TRBJ2-1; 7 bases map to TRBD2. Source: CD4+ or CD8+ T cells sorted from blood, taken in a trial of the OX40 agonist ivuxolimab. The CDR3 DNA reads as TGTGCCTGGAGTGTAGCTAGCGGAGTTTACAATGAGCAGTTCTTC. This sequence encodes CAWSVASGVYNEQFF.